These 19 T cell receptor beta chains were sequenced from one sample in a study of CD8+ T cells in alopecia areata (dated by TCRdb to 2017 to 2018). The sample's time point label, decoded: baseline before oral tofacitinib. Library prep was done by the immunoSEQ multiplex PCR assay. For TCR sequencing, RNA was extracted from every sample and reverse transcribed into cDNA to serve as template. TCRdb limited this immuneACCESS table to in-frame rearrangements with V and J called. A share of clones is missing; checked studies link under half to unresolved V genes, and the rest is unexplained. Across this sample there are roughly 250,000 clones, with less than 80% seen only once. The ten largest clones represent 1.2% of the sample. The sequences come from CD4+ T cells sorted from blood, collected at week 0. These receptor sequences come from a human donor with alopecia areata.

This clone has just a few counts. The CDR3 coding sequence is TGTGCCAGCAGTGACCCTGACGGGAACACTGAAGCTTTCTTT. It translates to CASSDPDGNTEAFF. The J gene is TRBJ1-1, the V gene TRBV25-1; unclear D gene. The V gene lost 3 bases and the J gene lost 1 base, with 9 bases spanning the gap. Germline CDR1 and CDR2: MGHDK and SYGVNS. This CDR3 has 14 amino acids.

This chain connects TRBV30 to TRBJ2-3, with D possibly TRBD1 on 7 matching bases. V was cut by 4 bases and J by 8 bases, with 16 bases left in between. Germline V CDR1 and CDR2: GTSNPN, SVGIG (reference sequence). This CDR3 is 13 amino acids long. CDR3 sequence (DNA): TGTGCCTGGAACCAGGGGGGATCCGGTACGCAGTATTTT. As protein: CAWNQGGSGTQYF.

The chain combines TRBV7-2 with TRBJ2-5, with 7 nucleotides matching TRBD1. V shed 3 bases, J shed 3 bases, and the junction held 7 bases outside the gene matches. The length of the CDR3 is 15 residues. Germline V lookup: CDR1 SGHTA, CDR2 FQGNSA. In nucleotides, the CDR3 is TGTGCCAGCAGCTTGTACGGGACAGACGAAGAGACCCAGTACTTC. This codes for CASSLYGTDEETQYF.

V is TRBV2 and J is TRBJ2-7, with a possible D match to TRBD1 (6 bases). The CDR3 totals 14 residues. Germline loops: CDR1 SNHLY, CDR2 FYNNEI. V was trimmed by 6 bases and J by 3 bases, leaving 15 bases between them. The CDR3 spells CASRDSYPDYEQYF. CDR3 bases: TGTGCCAGCAGGGACAGCTACCCGGACTACGAGCAGTACTTC.

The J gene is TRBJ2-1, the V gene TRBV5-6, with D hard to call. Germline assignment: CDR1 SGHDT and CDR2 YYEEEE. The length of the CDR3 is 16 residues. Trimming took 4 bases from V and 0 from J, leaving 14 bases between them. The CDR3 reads CASSPSPPSSYNEQFF. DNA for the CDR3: TGTGCCAGCAGCCCTTCACCACCTAGCTCCTACAATGAGCAGTTCTTC.

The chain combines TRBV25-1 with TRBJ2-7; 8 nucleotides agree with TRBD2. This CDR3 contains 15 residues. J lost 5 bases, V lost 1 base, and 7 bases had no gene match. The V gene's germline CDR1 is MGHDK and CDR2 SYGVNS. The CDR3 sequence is CASSEFELAGDEQYF. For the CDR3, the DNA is TGTGCCAGCAGTGAATTTGAGCTAGCGGGCGACGAGCAGTACTTC.

The DNA for the CDR3 is TGCAGCGTCGTATCATCTAGCGGGGGGGCTTACAATGAGCAGTTCTTC. It codes for CSVVSSSGGAYNEQFF. The J gene is TRBJ2-1, the V gene TRBV29-1; 12 bases map to TRBD2. Losses at the gene ends were 6 bases for V and 4 bases for J; bases not matched to a gene: 10. CDR3 length: 16 amino acids. CDR1 and CDR2 from the germline V gene are SQVTM and ANQGSEA.

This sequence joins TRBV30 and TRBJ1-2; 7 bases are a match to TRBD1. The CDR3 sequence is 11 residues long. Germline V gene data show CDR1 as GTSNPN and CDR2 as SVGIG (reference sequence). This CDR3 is CAPDRVGGYTF. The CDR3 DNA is TGTGCACCAGACAGGGTGGGTGGCTACACCTTC.

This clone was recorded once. The CDR3 loop reads CASSFYRGSEAFF. Here the CDR3 DNA reads TGTGCCAGCAGTTTTTACCGGGGCTCCGAAGCTTTCTTT. The chain carries TRBV7-2 and TRBJ1-1, with D perhaps matching TRBD1 (5 bases). V was cut by 6 bases and J by 8 bases, with 16 bases left in between. The CDR3 sequence is 13 residues long. The germline CDR1 and CDR2 sequences are SGHTA and FQGNSA.

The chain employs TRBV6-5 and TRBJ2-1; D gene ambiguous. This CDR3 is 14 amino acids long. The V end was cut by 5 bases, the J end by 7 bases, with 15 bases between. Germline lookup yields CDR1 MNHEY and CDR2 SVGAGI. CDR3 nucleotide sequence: TGTGCCAGCAGTCCCAGTAGAGTTTGGAATGAGCAGTTCTTC. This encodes CASSPSRVWNEQFF.

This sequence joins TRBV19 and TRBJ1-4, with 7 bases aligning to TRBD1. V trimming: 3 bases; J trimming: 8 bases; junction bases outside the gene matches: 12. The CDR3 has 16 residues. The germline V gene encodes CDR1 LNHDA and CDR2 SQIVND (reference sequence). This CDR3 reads CASSIRGQLGGEKLFF. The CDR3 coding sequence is TGTGCCAGTAGTATCCGGGGACAGCTTGGTGGGGAAAAACTGTTTTTT.

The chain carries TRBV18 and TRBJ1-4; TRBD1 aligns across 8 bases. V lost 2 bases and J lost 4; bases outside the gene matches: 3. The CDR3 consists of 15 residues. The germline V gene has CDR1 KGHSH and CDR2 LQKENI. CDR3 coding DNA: TGTGCCAGCTCACCATGGGACAGGCTTAATGAAAAACTGTTTTTT. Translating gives CASSPWDRLNEKLFF.

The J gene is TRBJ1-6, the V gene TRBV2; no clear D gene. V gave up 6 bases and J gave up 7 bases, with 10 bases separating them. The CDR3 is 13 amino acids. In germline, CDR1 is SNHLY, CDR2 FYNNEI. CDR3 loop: CASRRLLNSPLHF. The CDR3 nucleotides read TGTGCCAGCAGAAGGCTCCTAAATTCACCCCTCCACTTT.

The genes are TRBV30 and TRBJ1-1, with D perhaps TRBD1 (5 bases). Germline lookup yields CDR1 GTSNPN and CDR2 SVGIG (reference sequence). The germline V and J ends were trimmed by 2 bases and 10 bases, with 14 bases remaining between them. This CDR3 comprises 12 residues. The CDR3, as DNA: TGTGCCTGGAGTTCCCAGGGACTAGCAGCTTTCTTT. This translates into CAWSSQGLAAFF.

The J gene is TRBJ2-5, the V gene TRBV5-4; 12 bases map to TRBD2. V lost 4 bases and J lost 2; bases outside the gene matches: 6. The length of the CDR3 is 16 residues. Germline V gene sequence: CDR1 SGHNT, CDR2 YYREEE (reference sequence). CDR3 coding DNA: TGTGCCAGCAGCCATGGGACTAGCGGGTTACAAGAGACCCAGTACTTC. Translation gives CASSHGTSGLQETQYF.

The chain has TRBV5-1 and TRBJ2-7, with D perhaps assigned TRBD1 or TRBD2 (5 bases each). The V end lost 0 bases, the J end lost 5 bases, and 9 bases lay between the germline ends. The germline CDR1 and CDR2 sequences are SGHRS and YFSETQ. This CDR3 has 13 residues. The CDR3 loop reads CASSLERTNEQYF. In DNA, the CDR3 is TGCGCCAGCAGCTTGGAGCGGACAAACGAGCAGTACTTC.

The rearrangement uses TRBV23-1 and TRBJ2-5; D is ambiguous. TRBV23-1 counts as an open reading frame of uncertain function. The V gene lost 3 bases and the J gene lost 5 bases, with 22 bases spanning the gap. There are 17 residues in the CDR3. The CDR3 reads CASSHRFRGRLWETQYF. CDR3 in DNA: TGCGCCAGCAGTCACCGCTTCCGTGGCAGGCTTTGGGAGACCCAGTACTTC.

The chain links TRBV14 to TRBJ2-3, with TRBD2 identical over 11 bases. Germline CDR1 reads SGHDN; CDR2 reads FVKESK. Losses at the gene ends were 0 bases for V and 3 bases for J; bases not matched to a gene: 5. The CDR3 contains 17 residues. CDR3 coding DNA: TGTGCCAGCAGCCAAGATTGGAGACTAGCGGGGACAGATACGCAGTATTTT. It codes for CASSQDWRLAGTDTQYF. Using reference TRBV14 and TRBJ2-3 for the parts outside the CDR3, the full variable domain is EAGVTQFPSHSVIEKGQTVTLRCDPISGHDNLYWYRRVMGKEIKFLLHFVKESKQDESGMPNNRFLAERTGGTYSTLKVQPAELEDSGVYFCASSQDWRLAGTDTQYFGPGTRLTVL.

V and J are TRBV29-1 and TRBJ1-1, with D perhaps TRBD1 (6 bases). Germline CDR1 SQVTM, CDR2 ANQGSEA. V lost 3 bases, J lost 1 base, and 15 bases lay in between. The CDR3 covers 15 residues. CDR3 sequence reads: CSVDGQGLRNTEAFF. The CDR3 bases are TGCAGCGTTGATGGGCAGGGGTTGAGGAACACTGAAGCTTTCTTT.